The 16 T cell receptor beta chains reported below all come from one sample, sequenced in a study of beta chain features in type 1 diabetes. General study points: Patients with Type 1 diabetes showed moderately but significantly shorter TCRB CDR3s in all four CD4+ subsets.

Since all of the isolated RNA was reverse transcribed, expressed TCRB transcripts were what got sequenced. Measured with immunoSEQ multiplex PCR; TCRdb has only the in-frame clones, and not every one. Here the sample spans around 70,000 clones, more than 45% being singletons. Their antigens remain unidentified. Input material: central memory CD4+ T cells from blood. The receptor set was obtained from a man aged 25 to 45 with type 1 diabetes.

The V gene is TRBV6-1, the J gene TRBJ1-5, with D possibly being TRBD1 (6 bases). The germline gives CDR1 MNHNS, CDR2 SASEGT. Between the trimmed V and J ends, which lost 8 bases and 4 bases, there was a span of 9 bases. This CDR3 has 12 amino acids. CDR3: CASEGENQPQHF. Here the CDR3 DNA reads TGTGCCAGCGAGGGGGAAAATCAGCCCCAGCATTTT.

This clone was seen only a few times. The V and J genes are TRBV30 and TRBJ2-7; weak D call: TRBD1 (6 bases). Germline V lookup: CDR1 GTSNPN, CDR2 SVGIG (reference sequence). V shed 2 bases and J shed 6 bases, with 17 bases lying between them. This CDR3 has 14 residues. The CDR3 here is CAWSTGQTGSEQYF. The DNA of the CDR3 is TGTGCCTGGAGTACGGGGCAAACAGGGTCCGAGCAGTACTTC.

V is TRBV2 and J is TRBJ2-1; 8 nucleotides match TRBD2. This CDR3 spans 15 amino acids. With 4 bases clipped from V and 6 bases from J, the junction kept 8 bases outside the gene matches. Germline-derived CDR1 and CDR2 are SNHLY and FYNNEI. CDR3: CASSAGGRGPNEQFF. The CDR3, as DNA: TGTGCCAGCAGTGCGGGGGGGCGCGGTCCCAATGAGCAGTTCTTC.

This clone was counted only a few times. This chain links TRBV6-1 with TRBJ2-7; 9 bases line up with TRBD1. Germline V gene lookup returns CDR1 MNHNS and CDR2 SASEGT. The trim removed 6 bases at V and 7 bases at J, leaving 4 bases unmatched. The CDR3 is made up of 12 amino acids. CDR3 amino acids: CASRGDREEQYF. For the CDR3, the DNA is TGTGCCAGCAGGGGGGACAGGGAGGAGCAGTACTTC.

With regard to this clone: Mismatch with germline at one junction end may stem from a read error. Other DNA variants within this sample encode the same CDR3. This sequence joins TRBV5-8 and TRBJ2-3, with 12 bases fitting TRBD2. This CDR3 is 16 amino acids long. The germline gives CDR1 SGHTS, CDR2 YDEGEE. The CDR3 protein is CASSAGTSGWADTQYF. As DNA, the CDR3 is TGTGCTAGCAGCGCGGGGACTAGCGGGTGGGCAGATACGCAGTATTTT.

This chain connects TRBV5-1 to TRBJ2-3; TRBD2 is a possible D gene (6 bases). Germline loops: CDR1 SGHRS, CDR2 YFSETQ. This CDR3 has 14 residues. V was clipped by 3 bases and J by 1 base, with 9 bases between them. The CDR3 sequence is CASSSREGTDTQYF. DNA of the CDR3: TGCGCCAGCAGCTCGAGGGAGGGCACAGATACGCAGTATTTT.

The sample holds a few counts of this clone. The chain links TRBV4-2 to TRBJ2-3; 13 positions match TRBD2. Germline CDR1 LGHNA, CDR2 YNFKEQ. This CDR3 has 16 residues. V lost 2 bases, J lost 3 bases, and 2 bases stayed unmatched. The CDR3 DNA reads TGTGCCAGCAGCCAACGGGGACTAGCGGGAACAGATACGCAGTATTTT. This gives the protein CASSQRGLAGTDTQYF.

The gene calls are TRBV6-1 and TRBJ2-3; 9 bases map to TRBD2. The CDR3 contains 15 residues. Germline V gives CDR1 MNHNS, CDR2 SASEGT. Trimming removed 11 bases from V and 10 bases from J; junction bases left unmatched: 19. The CDR3: CASASGADSNPSQYF. The CDR3 region has the DNA TGTGCCTCGGCTAGCGGGGCGGACAGTAACCCTTCGCAGTATTTT.

This clone was picked up a small number of times. The chain is built from TRBV11-2 and TRBJ2-3; D might be TRBD1 (6 bases). Between the trimmed V and J ends, which lost 5 bases and 1 base, there was a span of 16 bases. CDR3 length equals 16 residues. The germline V gene has CDR1 SGHAT and CDR2 FQNNGV. The CDR3 DNA reads as TGTGCCAGCAGCCGTGCGACAGGCTTTCGCACAGATACGCAGTATTTT. Protein sequence: CASSRATGFRTDTQYF.

Worth noting for this clone: This sample includes further DNA sequences coding for the same CDR3. V is TRBV5-1 and J is TRBJ2-7; 11 bases match TRBD2. This CDR3 has 14 residues. CDR1 and CDR2 (germline): SGHRS, YFSETQ. V was pared by 3 bases and J by 3 bases, with 2 bases of the junction left unmatched. CDR3 amino acids: CASSSGTSGYEQYF. In nucleotides, the CDR3 is TGCGCCAGCAGCTCCGGGACTAGCGGCTACGAGCAGTACTTC.

V usage is TRBV29-1 and J usage is TRBJ2-2; the D gene is possibly TRBD2 (6 bases). The germline V gene has CDR1 SQVTM and CDR2 ANQGSEA. The CDR3 has 13 residues. Trimming cost V 7 bases and J 6 bases, with 15 bases left between them. The CDR3 here is CSALRREAGELFF. The CDR3, as DNA: TGCAGCGCCCTAAGGCGGGAAGCCGGGGAGCTGTTTTTT.

This clone appeared once. The chain combines TRBV19 with TRBJ1-1; 8 bases are a match to TRBD1. Germline loops: CDR1 LNHDA, CDR2 SQIVND (reference sequence). The CDR3 is made up of 14 amino acids. Trimming took 6 bases from V and 4 from J; bases not matched to a gene: 7. The CDR3 loop reads CASSGQGTGTEAFF. In DNA, the CDR3 is TGTGCCAGTAGCGGACAGGGAACAGGCACTGAAGCTTTCTTT. Based on the CDR3 plus reference TRBV19 and TRBJ1-1, the full variable domain is DGGITQSPKYLFRKEGQNVTLSCEQNLNHDAMYWYRQDPGQGLRLIYYSQIVNDFQKGDIAEGYSVSREKKESFPLTVTSAQKNPTAFYLCASSGQGTGTEAFFGQGTRLTVV.

V is TRBV6-5 and J is TRBJ1-6; 9 bases are shared with TRBD1. The CDR3 sequence is 15 residues long. CDR1 is MNHEY and CDR2 is SVGAGI in the germline V gene. The ends lost 6 bases at V and 7 bases at J; junction bases unmatched: 7. CDR3 protein: CASSEGQGRNSPLHF. The DNA of the CDR3 is TGTGCCAGCAGCGAGGGACAGGGTCGAAATTCACCCCTCCACTTT.

V and J are TRBV29-1 and TRBJ2-3; the match to TRBD2 covers 8 bases. This CDR3 has 13 amino acids. The germline V gene encodes CDR1 SQVTM and CDR2 ANQGSEA. With V trimmed by 6 bases and J by 1 base, 3 bases remained unmatched. The DNA for the CDR3 is TGCAGCGTAGATAGCGGGGGCACAGATACGCAGTATTTT. Protein: CSVDSGGTDTQYF.

The chain links TRBV18 to TRBJ1-2; TRBD1 is a possible D gene (6 bases). Germline CDR1 KGHSH, CDR2 LQKENI. This CDR3 is built from 14 residues. V lost 0 bases, J lost 4 bases, and 9 bases lay in between. CDR3 nucleotides: TGTGCCAGCTCACCACCTACAGGGATCTATGGCTACACCTTC. Translation gives CASSPPTGIYGYTF. Filled out from reference TRBV18 and TRBJ1-2, the complete variable domain reads NAGVMQNPRHLVRRRGQEARLRCSPMKGHSHVYWYRQLPEEGLKFMVYLQKENIIDESGMPKERFSAEFPKEGPSILRIQQVVRGDSAAYFCASSPPTGIYGYTFGSGTRLTVV.

This clone was detected only a few times. This sequence joins TRBV5-1 and TRBJ2-5; D gene uncertain. This CDR3 is 12 amino acids long. V dropped 0 bases and J dropped 5 bases, with 5 bases sitting between them. Germline-derived CDR1 and CDR2 are SGHRS and YFSETQ. CDR3: CASSLVLETQYF. The DNA of the CDR3 is TGCGCCAGCAGCTTGGTCCTCGAGACCCAGTACTTC.